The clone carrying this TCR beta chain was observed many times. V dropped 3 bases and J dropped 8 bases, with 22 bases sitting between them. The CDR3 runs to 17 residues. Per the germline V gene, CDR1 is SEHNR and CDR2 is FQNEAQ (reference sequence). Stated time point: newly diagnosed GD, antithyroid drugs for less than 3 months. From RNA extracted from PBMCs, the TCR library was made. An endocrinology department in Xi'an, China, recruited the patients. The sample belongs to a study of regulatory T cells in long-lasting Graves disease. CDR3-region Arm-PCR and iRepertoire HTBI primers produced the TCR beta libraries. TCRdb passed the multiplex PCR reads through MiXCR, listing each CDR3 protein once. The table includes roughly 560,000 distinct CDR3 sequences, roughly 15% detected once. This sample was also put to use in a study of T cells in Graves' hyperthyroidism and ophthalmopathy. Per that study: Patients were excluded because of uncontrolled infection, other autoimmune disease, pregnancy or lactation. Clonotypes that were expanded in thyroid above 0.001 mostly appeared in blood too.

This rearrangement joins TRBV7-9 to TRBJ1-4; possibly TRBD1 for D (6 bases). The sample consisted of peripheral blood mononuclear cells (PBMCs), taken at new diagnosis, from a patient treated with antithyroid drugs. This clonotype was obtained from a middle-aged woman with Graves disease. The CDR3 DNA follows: TGTGCCAGCAGCTTGTTGTTGGGGGCGACCAATGGGGAAAAACTGTTTTTT. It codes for CASSLLLGATNGEKLFF.